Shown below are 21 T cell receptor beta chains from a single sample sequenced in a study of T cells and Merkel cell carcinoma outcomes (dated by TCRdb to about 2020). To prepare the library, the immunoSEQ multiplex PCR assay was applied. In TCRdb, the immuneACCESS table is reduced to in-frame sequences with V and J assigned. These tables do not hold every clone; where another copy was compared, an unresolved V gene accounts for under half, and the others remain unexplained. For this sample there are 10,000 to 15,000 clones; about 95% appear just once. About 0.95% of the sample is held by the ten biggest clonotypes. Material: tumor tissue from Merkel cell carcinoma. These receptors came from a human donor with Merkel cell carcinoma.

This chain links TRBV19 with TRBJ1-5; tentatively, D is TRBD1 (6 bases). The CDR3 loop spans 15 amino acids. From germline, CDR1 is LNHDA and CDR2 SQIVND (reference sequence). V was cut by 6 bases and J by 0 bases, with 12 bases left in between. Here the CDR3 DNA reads TGTGCCAGTAGCCGGACAGACAATAGCAATCAGCCCCAGCATTTT. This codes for CASSRTDNSNQPQHF. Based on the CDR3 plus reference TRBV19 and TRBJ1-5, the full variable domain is DGGITQSPKYLFRKEGQNVTLSCEQNLNHDAMYWYRQDPGQGLRLIYYSQIVNDFQKGDIAEGYSVSREKKESFPLTVTSAQKNPTAFYLCASSRTDNSNQPQHFGDGTRLSIL.

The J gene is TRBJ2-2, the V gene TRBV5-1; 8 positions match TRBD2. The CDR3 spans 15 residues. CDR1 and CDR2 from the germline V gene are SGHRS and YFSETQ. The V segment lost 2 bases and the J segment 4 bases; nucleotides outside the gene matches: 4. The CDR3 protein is CASSLREGPTGELFF. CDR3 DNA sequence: TGCGCCAGCAGCTTACGGGAGGGCCCCACCGGGGAGCTGTTTTTT.

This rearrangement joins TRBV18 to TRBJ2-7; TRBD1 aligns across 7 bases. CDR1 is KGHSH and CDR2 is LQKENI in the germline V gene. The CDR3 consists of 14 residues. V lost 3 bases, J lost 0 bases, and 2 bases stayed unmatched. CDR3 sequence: CASSPGTDSYEQYF. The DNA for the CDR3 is TGTGCCAGCTCACCCGGGACAGACTCCTACGAGCAGTACTTC.

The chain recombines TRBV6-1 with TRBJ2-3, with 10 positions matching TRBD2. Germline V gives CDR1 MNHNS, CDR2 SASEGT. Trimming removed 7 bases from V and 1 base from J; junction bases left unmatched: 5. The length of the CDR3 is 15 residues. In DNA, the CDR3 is TGTGCCAGCACCGCCGGGACTAGCGGCACAGATACGCAGTATTTT. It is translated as CASTAGTSGTDTQYF.

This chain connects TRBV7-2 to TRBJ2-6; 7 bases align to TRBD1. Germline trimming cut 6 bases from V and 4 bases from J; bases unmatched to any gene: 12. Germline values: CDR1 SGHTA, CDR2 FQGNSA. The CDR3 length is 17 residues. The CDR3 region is CASSYRDSPLGANVLTF. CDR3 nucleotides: TGTGCCAGCAGTTACCGGGACAGCCCTCTAGGGGCCAACGTCCTGACTTTC.

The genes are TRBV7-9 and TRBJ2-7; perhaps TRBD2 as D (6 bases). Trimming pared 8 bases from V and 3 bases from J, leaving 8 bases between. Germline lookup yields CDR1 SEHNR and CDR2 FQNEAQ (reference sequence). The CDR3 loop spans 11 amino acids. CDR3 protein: CASGTFYEQYF. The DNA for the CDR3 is TGTGCCAGCGGGACTTTCTACGAGCAGTACTTC.

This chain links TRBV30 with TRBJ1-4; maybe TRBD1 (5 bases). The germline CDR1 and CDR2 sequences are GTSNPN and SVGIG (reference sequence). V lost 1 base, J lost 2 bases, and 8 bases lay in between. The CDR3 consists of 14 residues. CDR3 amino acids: CAWSEGVTNEKLFF. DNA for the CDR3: TGTGCCTGGAGTGAAGGGGTGACTAATGAAAAACTGTTTTTT.

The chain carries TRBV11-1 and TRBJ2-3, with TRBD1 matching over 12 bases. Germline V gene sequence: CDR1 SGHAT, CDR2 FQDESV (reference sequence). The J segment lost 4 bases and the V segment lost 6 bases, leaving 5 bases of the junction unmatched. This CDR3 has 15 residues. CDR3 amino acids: CASRPRDRGPDTQYF. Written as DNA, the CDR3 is TGTGCCAGCAGGCCCCGGGACAGGGGGCCAGATACGCAGTATTTT.

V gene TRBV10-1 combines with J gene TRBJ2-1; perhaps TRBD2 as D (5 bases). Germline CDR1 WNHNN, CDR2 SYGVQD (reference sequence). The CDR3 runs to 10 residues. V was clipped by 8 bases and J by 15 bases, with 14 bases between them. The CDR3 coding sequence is TGCGCCAGCCCGCCACGGGGAAGGTTCTTC. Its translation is CASPPRGRFF.

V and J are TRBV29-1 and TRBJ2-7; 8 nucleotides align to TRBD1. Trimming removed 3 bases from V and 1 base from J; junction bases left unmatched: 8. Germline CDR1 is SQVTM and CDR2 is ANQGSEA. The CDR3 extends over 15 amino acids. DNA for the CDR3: TGCAGCGTTGAGTCCGGACAGGGTGTTTCCTACGAGCAGTACTTC. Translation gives CSVESGQGVSYEQYF.

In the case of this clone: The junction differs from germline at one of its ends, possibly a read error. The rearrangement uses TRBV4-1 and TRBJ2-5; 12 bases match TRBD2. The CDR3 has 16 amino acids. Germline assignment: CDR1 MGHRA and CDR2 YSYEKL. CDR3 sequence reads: CASSQALAGGQETQYF. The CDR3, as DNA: TGCGCCAGTAGCCAAGCACTAGCGGGAGGCCAAGAGACCCAGTACTTC.

This CDR3 reads CASSAGPQYSYEQYF. CDR3 bases: TGTGCCAGCAGCGCGGGGCCTCAATACTCCTACGAGCAGTACTTC. The rearrangement joins TRBV9 to TRBJ2-7; either TRBD1 or TRBD2 may supply D (5 bases each). V lost 3 bases and J 0 bases, leaving 13 bases between the germline ends. Germline V gene data show CDR1 as SGDLS and CDR2 as YYNGEE. The CDR3 loop spans 15 amino acids.

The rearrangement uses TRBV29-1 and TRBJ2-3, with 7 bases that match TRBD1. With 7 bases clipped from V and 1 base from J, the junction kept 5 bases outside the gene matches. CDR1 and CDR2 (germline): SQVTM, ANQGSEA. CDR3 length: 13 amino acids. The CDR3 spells CSGRTGGTDTQYF. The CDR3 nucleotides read TGCAGCGGCCGGACAGGAGGCACAGATACGCAGTATTTT.

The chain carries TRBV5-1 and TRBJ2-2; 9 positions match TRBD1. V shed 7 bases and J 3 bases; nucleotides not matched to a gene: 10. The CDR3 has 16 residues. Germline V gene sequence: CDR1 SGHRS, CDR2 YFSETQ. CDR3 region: CASSVGGQGHTGELFF. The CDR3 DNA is TGCGCCAGCTCCGTTGGGGGACAGGGCCACACCGGGGAGCTGTTTTTT.

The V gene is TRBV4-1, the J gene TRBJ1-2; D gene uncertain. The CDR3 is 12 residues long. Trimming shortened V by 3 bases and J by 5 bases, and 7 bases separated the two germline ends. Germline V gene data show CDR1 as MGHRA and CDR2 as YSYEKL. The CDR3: CASSHAGYGYTF. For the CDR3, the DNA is TGCGCCAGCAGCCACGCTGGGTATGGCTACACCTTC.

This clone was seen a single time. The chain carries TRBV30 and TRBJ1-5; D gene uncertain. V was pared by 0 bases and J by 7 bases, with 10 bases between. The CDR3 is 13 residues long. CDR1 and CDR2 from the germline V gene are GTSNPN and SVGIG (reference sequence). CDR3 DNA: TGTGCCTGGAGTGTTCCCCCCGGGCAGCCCCAGCATTTT. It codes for CAWSVPPGQPQHF.

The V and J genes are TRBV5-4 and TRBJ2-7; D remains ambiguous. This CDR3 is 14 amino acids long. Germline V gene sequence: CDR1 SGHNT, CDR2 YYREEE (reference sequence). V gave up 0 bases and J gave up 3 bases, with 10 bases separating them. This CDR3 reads CASSLGVDIYEQYF. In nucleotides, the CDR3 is TGTGCCAGCAGCTTGGGTGTGGATATCTACGAGCAGTACTTC.

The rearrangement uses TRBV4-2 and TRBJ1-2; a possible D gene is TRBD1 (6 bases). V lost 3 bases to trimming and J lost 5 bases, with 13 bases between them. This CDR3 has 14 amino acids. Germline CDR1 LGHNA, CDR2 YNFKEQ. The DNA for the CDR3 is TGTGCCAGCAGCCAGACGGACAGTAGTTATGGCTACACCTTC. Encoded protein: CASSQTDSSYGYTF.

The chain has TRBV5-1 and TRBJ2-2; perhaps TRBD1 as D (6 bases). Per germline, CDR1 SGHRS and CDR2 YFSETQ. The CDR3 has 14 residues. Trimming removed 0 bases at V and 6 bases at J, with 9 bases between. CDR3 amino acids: CASSLDRAPGELFF. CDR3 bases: TGCGCCAGCAGCTTGGACAGGGCCCCCGGGGAGCTGTTTTTT.

Here the CDR3 reads CASSAPAGAGTGTQYF. Written as DNA, the CDR3 is TGTGCCAGCAGCGCCCCGGCGGGCGCCGGTACAGGGACCCAGTACTTC. The rearrangement links TRBV9 to TRBJ2-5; possibly TRBD1 or TRBD2 for D (5 bases each). This CDR3 comprises 16 residues. Germline CDR1 SGDLS, CDR2 YYNGEE. Trimming took off 3 bases at V and 7 bases at J, with 22 bases between the two ends.

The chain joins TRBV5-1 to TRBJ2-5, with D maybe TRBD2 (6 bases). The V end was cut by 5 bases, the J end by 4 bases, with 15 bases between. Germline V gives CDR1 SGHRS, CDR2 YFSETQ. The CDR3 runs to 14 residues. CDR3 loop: CASSQPGELETQYF. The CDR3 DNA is TGCGCCAGCAGTCAGCCGGGAGAATTAGAGACCCAGTACTTC. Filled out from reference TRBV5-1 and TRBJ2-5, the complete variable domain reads KAGVTQTPRYLIKTRGQQVTLSCSPISGHRSVSWYQQTPGQGLQFLFEYFSETQRNKGNFPGRFSGRQFSNSRSEMNVSTLELGDSALYLCASSQPGELETQYFGPGTRLLVL.